The T cell receptor beta chain described here comes from a study of T cells in women clearing cervical HPV infection. General study points: Timing of associations relative to infection is unclear; T-cell subsets were not isolated.

Libraries were prepared by immunoSEQ multiplex PCR; TCRdb keeps only in-frame clonotypes and omits some of them. The listing contains 35,000 to 45,000 clones. With 1 base removed from V and 2 bases from J, the gap between germline ends came to 4 bases. Germline-derived CDR1 and CDR2 are DFQATT and SNEGSKA (reference sequence). The CDR3 is 12 amino acids. Remarks on this clone: The target antigen is unknown. The sequence runs out 3 residues before the end of the CDR3; the remainder is reconstructed from the germline J gene.

This TCR came from a woman between 18 and 69 years old with a cervical HPV16 infection that either progressed to CIN3+ or cleared (not recorded which). The chain uses TRBV20-1 and TRBJ2-3, with D unclear. The sequencing sample was made of blood buffy coat. CDR3 loop: CSARAPTDTQYF. The covered CDR3 bases are TGCAGTGCTAGAGCTCCCACAGATACG.